This TCR beta chain was profiled in a study of cytomegalovirus exposure and HLA in healthy donors. Study conclusions and caveats: More clonal expansion characterized HLA-associated TCR beta chains than equally common others in a later analysis. Versus the roughly 670-donor mean, an Asian-associated ancestry cluster reportedly showed fewer N-insertions in a later analysis.

This clone was detected only a few times. Its antigen is still unknown. The PCR had 60 Vbeta and 13 Jbeta primers. Libraries were prepared by immunoSEQ multiplex PCR; TCRdb keeps only in-frame clonotypes and omits some of them. The repertoire holds some 120,000 clones, with approximately 74% as singletons. J lost 10 bases, V lost 6 bases, and 9 bases had no gene match. The V gene's germline CDR1 is SNHLY and CDR2 FYNNEI. The CDR3 sequence is 13 residues long. This TCR derives from a man aged 35 to 55 in good health and CMV-seropositive. Sample: PBMCs. V and J are TRBV2 and TRBJ1-5; 7 bases fit TRBD1. The CDR3 nucleotides read TGTGCCAGCAGCCGCGGACAGGATCCCCCCCAGCATTTT. Translation gives CASSRGQDPPQHF.